This is a list of T cell receptor beta chains from one sample in a study of cytomegalovirus exposure and HLA in healthy donors. Measured with immunoSEQ multiplex PCR; TCRdb has only the in-frame clones, and not every one. The profile shows 110,000 to 150,000 clones, about 80% of them singletons. Sequenced sample: PBMCs. The receptor set was obtained from a man aged 25 to 40 in good health and CMV-seronegative. The CDR3 runs from the conserved cysteine through the conserved F or W. A D gene is named only where the DNA matches it firmly. Not all rows give a size; the values are once, few, many and, for expanded clones, a class.

clone_size: -; d_call: TRBD1; v_call: TRBV27; j_call: TRBJ1-4; cdr3_nt: TGTGCCAGCAGTTTGCACCGACAGGGTCCTAATGAAAAACTGTTTTTT; cdr3_aa: CASSLHRQGPNEKLFF
clone_size: -; d_call: TRBD2; v_call: TRBV6-4; j_call: TRBJ2-1; cdr3_nt: TGTGCCAGGGACACAAAGCGACTAGCGGGTGAGCAGTTCTTC; cdr3_aa: CARDTKRLAGEQFF
clone_size: -; d_call: TRBD2; v_call: TRBV10-3; j_call: TRBJ2-2; cdr3_nt: TGTGCCATCAGTTCGCCGGGGGGGCTGAACACCGGGGAGCTGTTTTTT; cdr3_aa: CAISSPGGLNTGELFF
clone_size: -; d_call: TRBD1; v_call: TRBV18; j_call: TRBJ1-1; cdr3_nt: TGTGCCACCAGGACAGGGGGAGGTCCGACTGAAGCTTTCTTT; cdr3_aa: CATRTGGGPTEAFF
clone_size: -; d_call: TRBD2; v_call: TRBV7-2; j_call: TRBJ2-1; cdr3_nt: TGTGCCAGCAGCTCCCCGATGGGGCTAGCGGGGGGGCCGAATGAGCAGTTCTTC; cdr3_aa: CASSSPMGLAGGPNEQFF
clone_size: -; d_call: TRBD1; v_call: TRBV19; j_call: TRBJ2-5; cdr3_nt: TGTGCCAGTAGTGTCAGGGGGCGGGAGACCCAGTACTTC; cdr3_aa: CASSVRGRETQYF
clone_size: -; d_call: TRBD1; v_call: TRBV29-1; j_call: TRBJ1-2; cdr3_nt: TGCAGCGTTGAACGGAAAATCAGACAGGGGCGCTATGGCTACACCTTC; cdr3_aa: CSVERKIRQGRYGYTF
clone_size: medium-sized; d_call: TRBD1; v_call: TRBV2; j_call: TRBJ2-7; cdr3_nt: TGTGCCAGCAGTGGGGACAGGGGGCCTCGCGAGCAGTACTTC; cdr3_aa: CASSGDRGPREQYF
clone_size: -; d_call: TRBD1; v_call: TRBV4-1; j_call: TRBJ1-2; cdr3_nt: TGCGCCAGCAGCCAAGATCAGGGGGCTATAGGTGGCTACACCTTC; cdr3_aa: CASSQDQGAIGGYTF
clone_size: -; d_call: TRBD2; v_call: TRBV27; j_call: TRBJ2-5; cdr3_nt: TGTGCCAGCAGTTTTACGGGACTAGCAGGCGAGACCCAGTACTTC; cdr3_aa: CASSFTGLAGETQYF
clone_size: once; d_call: -; v_call: TRBV18; j_call: TRBJ1-5; cdr3_nt: TGTGCCAGCTCACGAGTGGCAGGTCTTAATCAGCCCCAGCATTTT; cdr3_aa: CASSRVAGLNQPQHF
clone_size: -; d_call: TRBD2; v_call: TRBV6-6; j_call: TRBJ2-3; cdr3_nt: TGTGCCAGCAGCAGCGGGAGTACAGATACGCAGTATTTT; cdr3_aa: CASSSGSTDTQYF
clone_size: -; d_call: -; v_call: TRBV5-6; j_call: TRBJ2-2; cdr3_nt: TGTGCCAGCAGCTTGGGCGGGAAGAGTGCCGGGGAGCTGTTTTTT; cdr3_aa: CASSLGGKSAGELFF
clone_size: -; d_call: -; v_call: TRBV7-2; j_call: TRBJ1-1; cdr3_nt: TGTGCCAGCAGGGAACAGGGTCCAGCTTTCTTT; cdr3_aa: CASREQGPAFF
clone_size: few; d_call: TRBD1; v_call: TRBV27; j_call: TRBJ2-7; cdr3_nt: TGTGCCAGCAGGGACAGGCTATACGAGCAGTACTTC; cdr3_aa: CASRDRLYEQYF